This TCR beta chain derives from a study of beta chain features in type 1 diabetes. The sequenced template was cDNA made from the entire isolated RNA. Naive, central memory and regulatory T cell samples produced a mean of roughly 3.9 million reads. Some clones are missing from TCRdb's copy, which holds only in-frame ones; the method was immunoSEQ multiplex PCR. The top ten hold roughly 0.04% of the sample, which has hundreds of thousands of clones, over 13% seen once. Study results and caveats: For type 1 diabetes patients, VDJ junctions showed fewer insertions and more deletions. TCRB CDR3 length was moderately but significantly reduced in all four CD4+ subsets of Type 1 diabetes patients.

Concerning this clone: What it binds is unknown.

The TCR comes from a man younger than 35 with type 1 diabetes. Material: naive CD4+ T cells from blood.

The chain's CDR3 is CASSPSEGRAPTEAFF. CDR3 nucleotides: TGTGCCAGCAGCCCTTCAGAAGGCAGGGCCCCGACTGAAGCTTTCTTT. The chain has TRBV7-3 and TRBJ1-1, with a tentative D call TRBD1 (5 bases). CDR1 and CDR2 from the germline V gene are SGHTA and FQGTGA. Trimming left V 5 bases short and J 5 bases short, with 21 bases between. CDR3 length: 16 residues. Filled out from reference TRBV7-3 and TRBJ1-1, the complete variable domain reads GAGVSQTPSNKVTEKGKYVELRCDPISGHTALYWYRQSLGQGPEFLIYFQGTGAADDSGLPNDRFFAVRPEGSVSTLKIQRTERGDSAVYLCASSPSEGRAPTEAFFGQGTRLTVV.